These T cell receptor beta chains were read from a single sample in a study of cytomegalovirus exposure and HLA in healthy donors. The protocol was immunoSEQ multiplex PCR, while the TCRdb copy is restricted to in-frame clones and leaves out a portion. The sample has 100,000 to 150,000 clones, approximately 78% seen once. The sample comprised PBMCs. The receptor source for this set is a woman in her 40s in good health and CMV-seronegative. The CDR3 runs from the conserved cysteine through the conserved F or W. Fields, in order: V gene, J gene, clone size, D gene, CDR3 protein, CDR3 DNA. A D gene is named only where the DNA matches it firmly. Clone size is shown for a subset of rows, as once, few, many or a class of expanded clone.

V gene: TRBV7-9
J gene: TRBJ2-2
clone size: NA
D gene: NA
CDR3 protein: CASRGWTGELFF
CDR3 DNA: TGTGCCAGTAGGGGGTGGACCGGGGAGCTGTTTTTT

V gene: TRBV5-5
J gene: TRBJ2-3
clone size: few
D gene: NA
CDR3 protein: CASSWGPGVSTDTQYF
CDR3 DNA: TGTGCCAGCAGCTGGGGTCCGGGGGTTAGCACAGATACGCAGTATTTT

V gene: TRBV7-9
J gene: TRBJ2-3
clone size: NA
D gene: NA
CDR3 protein: CSSSFWGGAEADTQYF
CDR3 DNA: TGTTCCAGCAGCTTTTGGGGGGGGGCGGAAGCAGATACGCAGTATTTT

V gene: TRBV6-6
J gene: TRBJ1-2
clone size: few
D gene: NA
CDR3 protein: CASSRQSDGYTF
CDR3 DNA: TGTGCCAGCAGTCGACAGTCGGATGGCTACACCTTC

V gene: TRBV19
J gene: TRBJ2-7
clone size: few
D gene: TRBD2
CDR3 protein: CASSIVAGVSEQYF
CDR3 DNA: TGTGCCAGTAGCATCGTAGCGGGGGTTTCCGAGCAGTACTTC

V gene: TRBV7-9
J gene: TRBJ1-1
clone size: few
D gene: NA
CDR3 protein: CAPVYTEAFF
CDR3 DNA: TGTGCCCCTGTATACACTGAAGCTTTCTTT

V gene: TRBV5-1
J gene: TRBJ2-1
clone size: NA
D gene: TRBD1
CDR3 protein: CASSLVLGQGREQFF
CDR3 DNA: TGCGCCAGCAGCTTGGTGCTAGGACAGGGAAGGGAGCAGTTCTTC

V gene: TRBV7-8
J gene: TRBJ1-5
clone size: NA
D gene: NA
CDR3 protein: CASSEEGGRAQPQHF
CDR3 DNA: TGTGCCAGCAGCGAAGAAGGGGGTAGAGCTCAGCCCCAGCATTTT

V gene: TRBV19
J gene: TRBJ1-5
clone size: NA
D gene: NA
CDR3 protein: CASSPGRGNQPQHF
CDR3 DNA: TGTGCCAGTAGCCCCGGACGGGGAAATCAGCCCCAGCATTTT

V gene: TRBV4-1
J gene: TRBJ2-2
clone size: NA
D gene: TRBD1
CDR3 protein: CASSQMGQGAGELFF
CDR3 DNA: TGCGCCAGCAGCCAGATGGGACAGGGGGCCGGGGAGCTGTTTTTT

V gene: TRBV4-1
J gene: TRBJ2-1
clone size: NA
D gene: TRBD2
CDR3 protein: CASSQAYSGRSSYNEQFF
CDR3 DNA: TGCGCCAGCAGCCAAGCGTATAGCGGGAGGAGCTCCTACAATGAGCAGTTCTTC

V gene: TRBV25-1
J gene: TRBJ1-2
clone size: NA
D gene: NA
CDR3 protein: CASSDIGGAYYGYTF
CDR3 DNA: TGTGCCAGCAGTGACATTGGAGGGGCTTACTATGGCTACACCTTC

V gene: TRBV29-1
J gene: TRBJ2-5
clone size: few
D gene: NA
CDR3 protein: CSTDRGGETQYF
CDR3 DNA: TGCAGCACCGACAGGGGAGGGGAGACCCAGTACTTC

V gene: TRBV6-5
J gene: TRBJ2-7
clone size: NA
D gene: TRBD2
CDR3 protein: CASSSGLALSYEQYF
CDR3 DNA: TGTGCCAGCAGCTCCGGACTAGCGCTCTCCTACGAGCAGTACTTC

V gene: TRBV6-1
J gene: TRBJ2-2
clone size: NA
D gene: NA
CDR3 protein: CASSDARGRTNTGELFF
CDR3 DNA: TGTGCCAGCAGTGATGCGCGGGGCAGGACGAACACCGGGGAGCTGTTTTTT

V gene: TRBV28
J gene: TRBJ1-5
clone size: few
D gene: TRBD1
CDR3 protein: CASSQSGGVQPQHF
CDR3 DNA: TGTGCCAGCAGCCAATCAGGGGGTGTTCAGCCCCAGCATTTT

V gene: TRBV9
J gene: TRBJ2-2
clone size: NA
D gene: TRBD2
CDR3 protein: CASSVTSGSVTGELFF
CDR3 DNA: TGTGCCAGCAGCGTTACTAGCGGGAGCGTCACCGGGGAGCTGTTTTTT

V gene: TRBV15
J gene: TRBJ1-2
clone size: NA
D gene: NA
CDR3 protein: CATSRGAGSNYGYTF
CDR3 DNA: TGTGCCACCAGCAGGGGGGCAGGGTCGAACTATGGCTACACCTTC

V gene: TRBV29-1
J gene: TRBJ2-7
clone size: NA
D gene: NA
CDR3 protein: CSVRASHEQYF
CDR3 DNA: TGCAGCGTTCGCGCATCCCACGAGCAGTACTTC

V gene: TRBV7-9
J gene: TRBJ2-4
clone size: once
D gene: TRBD2
CDR3 protein: CASSSISGRTKNIQYF
CDR3 DNA: TGTGCCAGCAGCTCCATTAGCGGGAGGACCAAAAACATTCAGTACTTC

V gene: TRBV15
J gene: TRBJ1-1
clone size: NA
D gene: NA
CDR3 protein: CATSRSGSKAFF
CDR3 DNA: TGTGCCACCAGCAGATCAGGATCCAAAGCTTTCTTT

V gene: TRBV28
J gene: TRBJ2-3
clone size: NA
D gene: TRBD2
CDR3 protein: CASSSLGGSSGLGTDTQYF
CDR3 DNA: TGTGCCAGCAGTTCCCTGGGTGGTAGTTCGGGACTAGGCACAGATACGCAGTATTTT

V gene: TRBV28
J gene: TRBJ1-1
clone size: NA
D gene: TRBD1
CDR3 protein: CASSLVDRGDTEAFF
CDR3 DNA: TGTGCCAGCAGTTTAGTTGACAGGGGGGACACTGAAGCTTTCTTT

V gene: TRBV5-6
J gene: TRBJ2-1
clone size: NA
D gene: NA
CDR3 protein: CASSPWDLQQKQFF
CDR3 DNA: TGTGCCAGCAGTCCGTGGGACTTGCAGCAGAAGCAGTTCTTC

V gene: TRBV27
J gene: TRBJ1-4
clone size: NA
D gene: TRBD1
CDR3 protein: CASSLASGTGDEKLFF
CDR3 DNA: TGTGCCAGCAGTTTAGCGTCCGGGACAGGTGATGAAAAACTGTTTTTT

V gene: TRBV19
J gene: TRBJ2-2
clone size: few
D gene: TRBD1
CDR3 protein: CASYWTGANTGELFF
CDR3 DNA: TGTGCCAGCTACTGGACAGGGGCGAACACCGGGGAGCTGTTTTTT

V gene: TRBV5-1
J gene: TRBJ1-1
clone size: once
D gene: NA
CDR3 protein: CASSLAETGNTEAFF
CDR3 DNA: TGCGCCAGCAGCTTGGCCGAGACGGGGAACACTGAAGCTTTCTTT

V gene: TRBV6-1
J gene: TRBJ2-1
clone size: NA
D gene: NA
CDR3 protein: CASSAGQGPFQYNEQFF
CDR3 DNA: TGTGCCAGCAGTGCCGGGCAGGGGCCGTTTCAATACAATGAGCAGTTCTTC

V gene: TRBV4-2
J gene: TRBJ2-5
clone size: NA
D gene: TRBD2
CDR3 protein: CASSQDSGSGQETQYF
CDR3 DNA: TGTGCCAGCAGCCAAGATAGCGGGAGCGGCCAAGAGACCCAGTACTTC

V gene: TRBV27
J gene: TRBJ1-6
clone size: NA
D gene: NA
CDR3 protein: CASSFLNSPLHF
CDR3 DNA: TGTGCCAGCAGTTTTCTAAACTCACCCCTCCACTTT

V gene: TRBV7-9
J gene: TRBJ2-7
clone size: NA
D gene: NA
CDR3 protein: CASSQDREGTYEQYF
CDR3 DNA: TGTGCCAGCAGCCAGGACAGGGAGGGGACCTACGAGCAGTACTTC

V gene: TRBV29-1
J gene: TRBJ1-2
clone size: NA
D gene: NA
CDR3 protein: CSVREARVLGYTF
CDR3 DNA: TGCAGCGTCCGAGAGGCCCGGGTCCTTGGCTACACCTTC

V gene: TRBV18
J gene: TRBJ1-1
clone size: NA
D gene: TRBD1
CDR3 protein: CASSPDRVNTEAFF
CDR3 DNA: TGTGCCAGCTCACCGGACAGGGTGAACACTGAAGCTTTCTTT

V gene: TRBV5-4
J gene: TRBJ2-3
clone size: few
D gene: NA
CDR3 protein: CASSLKHTAPDTQYF
CDR3 DNA: TGTGCCAGCAGCTTGAAGCACACAGCCCCAGATACGCAGTATTTT

V gene: TRBV28
J gene: TRBJ2-1
clone size: NA
D gene: TRBD2
CDR3 protein: CASSTAGTSGTNEQFF
CDR3 DNA: TGTGCCAGCAGTACCGCCGGGACTAGCGGGACCAATGAGCAGTTCTTC

V gene: TRBV6-1
J gene: TRBJ2-5
clone size: NA
D gene: NA
CDR3 protein: CASSESQGGEETQYF
CDR3 DNA: TGTGCCAGCAGTGAATCTCAGGGGGGTGAAGAGACCCAGTACTTC

V gene: TRBV16
J gene: TRBJ1-4
clone size: once
D gene: NA
CDR3 protein: CASSQFEVPTNEKLFF
CDR3 DNA: TGTGCCAGCAGCCAATTCGAGGTCCCAACTAATGAAAAACTGTTTTTT

V gene: TRBV7-2
J gene: TRBJ1-4
clone size: NA
D gene: NA
CDR3 protein: CASSPAQGSKKLFF
CDR3 DNA: TGTGCCAGCAGCCCAGCCCAGGGTAGCAAAAAACTGTTTTTT

V gene: TRBV6-6
J gene: TRBJ1-5
clone size: few
D gene: TRBD1
CDR3 protein: CASSYGDRGQPQHF
CDR3 DNA: TGTGCCAGCAGTTACGGGGACAGGGGCCAGCCCCAGCATTTT

V gene: TRBV2
J gene: TRBJ2-1
clone size: NA
D gene: TRBD2
CDR3 protein: CASSEALIGGAGGVPYNEQFF
CDR3 DNA: TGTGCCAGCAGTGAAGCGCTGATCGGAGGAGCGGGAGGGGTCCCCTACAATGAGCAGTTCTTC

V gene: TRBV5-1
J gene: TRBJ2-1
clone size: NA
D gene: TRBD2
CDR3 protein: CASSSGLAPEQFF
CDR3 DNA: TGCGCCAGCAGCTCTGGACTAGCGCCTGAGCAGTTCTTC

V gene: TRBV7-6
J gene: TRBJ2-3
clone size: NA
D gene: NA
CDR3 protein: CASSLGSPITTDTQYF
CDR3 DNA: TGTGCCAGCAGCTTAGGAAGTCCTATCACCACAGATACGCAGTATTTT

V gene: TRBV11-1
J gene: TRBJ2-2
clone size: NA
D gene: TRBD2
CDR3 protein: CASRGLATTGELFF
CDR3 DNA: TGTGCCAGCAGAGGACTAGCGACCACCGGGGAGCTGTTTTTT

V gene: TRBV28
J gene: TRBJ2-5
clone size: once
D gene: NA
CDR3 protein: CASSLDGSGETQYF
CDR3 DNA: TGTGCCAGCAGTTTAGACGGGAGCGGTGAGACCCAGTACTTC

V gene: TRBV2
J gene: TRBJ2-7
clone size: few
D gene: NA
CDR3 protein: CASSPHTSYEQYF
CDR3 DNA: TGTGCCAGCAGTCCTCACACCAGCTACGAGCAGTACTTC

V gene: TRBV6-5
J gene: TRBJ1-2
clone size: NA
D gene: NA
CDR3 protein: CASSPSLGGGYGYTF
CDR3 DNA: TGTGCCAGCAGCCCCTCCTTGGGGGGAGGCTATGGCTACACCTTC

V gene: TRBV7-6
J gene: TRBJ1-1
clone size: few
D gene: NA
CDR3 protein: CASSLPPMNTEAFF
CDR3 DNA: TGTGCCAGCAGCCTACCCCCCATGAACACTGAAGCTTTCTTT

V gene: TRBV15
J gene: TRBJ2-1
clone size: few
D gene: NA
CDR3 protein: CATSRGPGHSAPNEQFF
CDR3 DNA: TGTGCCACCAGCCGCGGACCGGGACACTCAGCCCCCAATGAGCAGTTCTTC

V gene: TRBV6-1
J gene: TRBJ2-1
clone size: NA
D gene: TRBD2
CDR3 protein: CASSPLAGGPNEQFF
CDR3 DNA: TGTGCCAGCAGTCCTCTAGCGGGAGGACCGAATGAGCAGTTCTTC

V gene: TRBV19
J gene: TRBJ2-1
clone size: NA
D gene: TRBD2
CDR3 protein: CASFSHESGSSHEQFF
CDR3 DNA: TGTGCCAGTTTTTCCCATGAAAGCGGGAGTTCCCATGAGCAGTTCTTC

V gene: TRBV4-1
J gene: TRBJ2-7
clone size: NA
D gene: TRBD2
CDR3 protein: CASSQGRSAGGHYEQYF
CDR3 DNA: TGCGCCAGCAGCCAAGGGAGGAGCGCGGGAGGGCACTACGAGCAGTACTTC

V gene: TRBV27
J gene: TRBJ2-3
clone size: NA
D gene: NA
CDR3 protein: CASSTNNPPLDTQYF
CDR3 DNA: TGTGCCAGCAGTACCAACAACCCTCCCTTAGATACGCAGTATTTT

V gene: TRBV19
J gene: TRBJ1-1
clone size: once
D gene: NA
CDR3 protein: CASSFGWLDTEAFF
CDR3 DNA: TGTGCCAGTAGTTTCGGGTGGTTGGACACTGAAGCTTTCTTT

V gene: TRBV10-3
J gene: TRBJ1-1
clone size: NA
D gene: NA
CDR3 protein: CAISERGARAFF
CDR3 DNA: TGTGCCATCAGTGAGCGGGGGGCTCGGGCTTTCTTT

V gene: TRBV21-1
J gene: TRBJ2-5
clone size: NA
D gene: NA
CDR3 protein: CASSNRQGRGETQYF
CDR3 DNA: TGTGCCAGCAGCAACCGACAGGGGCGAGGGGAGACCCAGTACTTC

V gene: TRBV7-8
J gene: TRBJ2-1
clone size: NA
D gene: TRBD1
CDR3 protein: CASSLQGVLGEQFF
CDR3 DNA: TGTGCCAGCAGCCTACAGGGGGTCCTGGGTGAGCAGTTCTTC

V gene: TRBV6-1
J gene: TRBJ1-1
clone size: NA
D gene: NA
CDR3 protein: CASRKDGGAFF
CDR3 DNA: TGTGCCAGCAGGAAGGACGGCGGGGCTTTCTTT